Following are 5 T cell receptor beta chains from one sample sequenced in a study of identical twins. TCRdb ran MiXCR on the 5' RACE reads and lists one entry per CDR3 protein. The table records 550,000 to 800,000 distinct CDR3 sequences, about 7% of them present only once. This sample was shared with a second study, whose subject was yellow fever vaccine responses in identical twins.

The material sequenced was PBMCs. All receptors derive from a young woman in good health.

The rearrangement links TRBV12-3 or TRBV12-4 to TRBJ2-1, with D maybe TRBD1 (5 bases). The CDR3 is 16 residues long. The V gene lost 3 bases and the J gene lost 0 bases, with 12 bases spanning the gap. DNA of the CDR3: TGTGCCAGCAGTTTGGTCTGGGGCTCCTCCTACAATGAGCAGTTCTTC. This gives the protein CASSLVWGSSYNEQFF.

This clonotype occurred many times. CDR3 DNA: TGCAGTGCTCAGGGTTACCTAGCCAAAAACATTCAGTACTTC. Its protein product is CSAQGYLAKNIQYF. J is TRBJ2-4 and V is TRBV20-1; a possible D gene is TRBD1 (5 bases). Trimming took off 5 bases at V and 0 bases at J, with 11 bases between the two ends. Germline V lookup: CDR1 DFQATT, CDR2 SNEGSKA (reference sequence). The CDR3 covers 14 residues.

This chain links TRBV27 with TRBJ1-5; maybe TRBD1 (6 bases). V was pared by 2 bases and J by 13 bases, with 15 bases between. Germline V gives CDR1 MNHEY, CDR2 SMNVEV (reference sequence). The CDR3 sequence is 13 residues long. Here the CDR3 reads CASSLSWGASQHF. CDR3 nucleotide sequence: TGTGCCAGCAGTTTAAGTTGGGGGGCCTCGCAGCATTTT.

This clonotype was recorded a few times. The CDR3 reads CASSRDQKNIQYF. The CDR3 nucleotides are TGCGCCAGCAGTCGGGACCAGAAAAACATTCAGTACTTC. The chain recombines TRBV5-1 with TRBJ2-4; D tentatively reads TRBD1 or TRBD2 (5 bases each). Germline-derived CDR1 and CDR2 are SGHRS and YFSETQ. The CDR3 has 13 residues. Trimming cost V 5 bases and J 4 bases, with 10 bases left between them.

At least ten counts were recorded for this clonotype. The rearrangement joins TRBV7-8 to TRBJ1-4; D is unclear. The CDR3 extends over 13 amino acids. Looked up from germline, CDR1 is SGHVS and CDR2 is FQNEAQ. The V end lost 4 bases, the J end lost 8 bases, and 11 bases lay between the germline ends. The CDR3 region has the DNA TGTGCCAGCAGCTACCGGACGGTCGAAAAACTGTTTTTT. It codes for CASSYRTVEKLFF.